This TCR beta chain was identified in a study of T cell responses to AZD1222 COVID-19 vaccine (dated by TCRdb to about 2021). A note on the overall study: A total of more than 230 trial participants underwent TCR sequencing, of whom 207 had received two doses of AZD1222 and 26 had received two doses of the MenACWY control vaccine. Trial participants were enrolled by age into 18-55, 56-69 and 70-plus year subgroups, with 148, 28 and 57 TCR-sequenced participants respectively.

Broader findings and caveats from the paper: Conclusions about previously exposed vaccinees are limited, since just a handful of AZD1222 recipients were seropositive for SARS-CoV-2 at baseline. A significant rise in spike-specific TCR breadth and depth was observed after two AZD1222 doses relative to day 0 and relative to MenACWY recipients. Reportedly, almost half of the unique spike-specific TCRs recognized epitopes lying outside the regions that are mutated in the B.1.351 and B.1.1.7 variants. Participants were mostly white British, with more females than males. The authors suggested clonal diversity may have been underestimated. In the small 56-69-year group, the increase in depth fell short of significance, most likely because of low power. Because no samples from the day 14 peak response were available, repertoires could be characterized only after the peak T cell response. The whole spike protein was spanned by vaccine-associated CD4 TCRs, and dominant responses were seen in regions 160-218 and 743-854.

The CDR3 regions of human TCRbeta chains were analyzed by immunosequencing. Turning to the authors' computational methods: Repertoire TCRs were checked for matches against a reference library of SARS-CoV-2-specific TCRs that had been generated using the MIRA antigen-specificity platform. Breadth was defined as the fraction of unique TCRs that were SARS-CoV-2-associated. Depth was defined as the fraction of total T cells that were SARS-CoV-2-associated. Using the MIRA data, each spike-specific TCR was assigned both to the spike region to which the TCR was reactive and to a CD4 or CD8 class. Log10-transformed breadth and depth values were compared by one-way ANOVA with Sidak's multiple comparisons tests. TCRdb carries this immuneACCESS record with in-frame sequences only. Its versions omit some clonotypes, under half of them owing to an unresolved V gene in the studies checked, with the rest unexplained. V and J calls and clone size are given by that table; D and trimming were obtained from the DNA. The sample contains tens of thousands of clones, roughly 87% of them found a single time. Clones ranked in the top ten supply 2% to 3% of the sample.

This clone has only one observation. Its antigen is unknown. One base away there is no much larger clone; base qualities are not given. The CDR3 numbers 11 residues from cysteine through phenylalanine. CDR3 DNA is the only sequence kept; it has 33 bases, read in frame from the first base. Trimming at the junction amounts to 1 base on V and 5 bases on J, and the germline ends lie 2 bases apart. The time point label here, explained by the study, means: about 28 days (+/-7) after the second vaccine dose. AZD1222 recipients whose second dose came at about 4 weeks and those whose second dose came at about 12 weeks were combined into one group, since spike-specific TCR depth and breadth did not differ between the two schedules. Vaccinee samples were obtained from the UK trials COV001 and COV002, which included a single-blind randomized controlled phase 2/3 trial of AZD1222 (ChAdOx1 nCoV-19) in healthy adults. Trial participant PBMC samples were collected at day 0 and day 28 after the second dose for TCRbeta chain sequencing.

This clonotype was sampled from an adult who received the AZD1222 COVID-19 vaccine. The specimen comprised peripheral blood, sampled 28 days after the second AZD1222 dose. The sequence links TRBV12-3 or TRBV12-4 to TRBJ2-5; no D gene call is confident. The CDR3 protein sequence reads: CASSLGETQYF. The bases read TGTGCCAGCAGTTTAGGCGAGACCCAGTACTTC.